This T cell receptor (beta chain) was retrieved from a study of blood T cell repertoires in COVID-19. Background on the study: Whether acute or convalescent, the COVID-19 samples came from the United States, Italy and Spain. T cells, B-cell-depleted T cells, or PBMCs provided the cDNA or gDNA that served as material.

The junction had 0 bases not matched to a gene; V was cut back by 1 base and J by 4 bases. Per germline, CDR1 LGHNA and CDR2 YNFKEQ. CDR3 size: 14 residues. Per the study methods: Counts of nucleated cells, estimated from reference gene primer amplification, were obtained. Generated by immunoSEQ multiplex PCR, the TCRdb table keeps only in-frame clones and is missing some. V and J calls and clone size come straight from that table; D and trimming were deduced from the DNA. This table has fewer than 200,000 clones, roughly 75% appearing once. The rearrangement links TRBV4-2 to TRBJ2-1; 8 positions agree with TRBD2. Material: peripheral blood. The origin of this receptor is a man in his 70s with active or convalescent COVID-19. The CDR3 sequence is CASSQGGRYNEQFF. The CDR3 DNA follows: TGTGCCAGCAGCCAAGGCGGGAGGTACAATGAGCAGTTCTTC.